This TCR beta chain stems from a study of cytomegalovirus exposure and HLA in healthy donors. Background on the study: Roughly 85 million unique TCRs from HLA-typed donors were held in an early release of data. Findings of the study overall: Relative to the roughly 700-donor mean, N-insertions were reportedly fewer in an Asian-associated ancestry cluster in a later analysis. It was shown in a later analysis that HLA-associated TCR beta chains were more clonally expanded than other, equally common chains.

A word on this clone: The target antigen is unknown.

The PCR had 60 Vbeta and 13 Jbeta primers. The data were produced by immunoSEQ multiplex PCR, yet TCRdb's version contains in-frame clones alone and is incomplete. Among about 180,000 clones, over 75% were seen once, and the ten largest hold under 8%. Germline-derived CDR1 and CDR2 are SGHRS and YFSETQ. This CDR3 region has 15 residues. V lost 2 bases, J lost 2 bases, and 2 bases stayed unmatched. Material for sequencing was PBMCs. This chain links TRBV5-1 with TRBJ1-4, with 8 bases identical to TRBD1. This TCR was recovered from a man aged 40-55 years in good health and CMV-seropositive. The CDR3 coding sequence is TGCGCCAGCAGCTTCAGGGGGCTCACTAATGAAAAACTGTTTTTT. This gives the protein CASSFRGLTNEKLFF.